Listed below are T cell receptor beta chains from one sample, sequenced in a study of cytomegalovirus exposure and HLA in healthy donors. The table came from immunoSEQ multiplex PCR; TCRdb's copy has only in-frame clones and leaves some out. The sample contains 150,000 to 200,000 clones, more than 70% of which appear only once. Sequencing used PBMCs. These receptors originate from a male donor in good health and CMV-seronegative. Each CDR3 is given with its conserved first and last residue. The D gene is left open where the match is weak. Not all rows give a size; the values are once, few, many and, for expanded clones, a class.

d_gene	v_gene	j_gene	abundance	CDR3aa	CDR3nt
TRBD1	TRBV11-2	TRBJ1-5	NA	CASSLGTGTGGNQPQHF	TGTGCCAGCAGCTTAGGAACCGGGACAGGTGGCAATCAGCCCCAGCATTTT
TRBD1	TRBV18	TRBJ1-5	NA	CASSPGTGVVQPQHF	TGTGCCAGCTCACCCGGGACAGGGGTGGTTCAGCCCCAGCATTTT
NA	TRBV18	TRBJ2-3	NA	CASSPPFGGRGTDTQYF	TGTGCCAGCTCACCACCGTTTGGAGGAAGGGGCACAGATACGCAGTATTTT
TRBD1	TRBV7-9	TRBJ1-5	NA	CSSSLAGTVNQPQHF	TGTTCCAGCAGCTTAGCCGGGACAGTGAATCAGCCCCAGCATTTT
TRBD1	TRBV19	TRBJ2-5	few	CASSMRQGRETQYF	TGTGCCAGTAGTATGAGACAGGGGAGAGAGACCCAGTACTTC
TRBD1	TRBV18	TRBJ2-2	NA	CASSPPGQGTNTGELFF	TGTGCCAGCTCACCACCTGGACAGGGTACGAACACCGGGGAGCTGTTTTTT
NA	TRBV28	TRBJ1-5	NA	CASRPGQPNQPQHF	TGTGCCAGCAGGCCCGGACAGCCCAATCAGCCCCAGCATTTT
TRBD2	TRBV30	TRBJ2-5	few	CAWGSGIGQETQYF	TGTGCCTGGGGTAGCGGGATAGGACAAGAGACCCAGTACTTC
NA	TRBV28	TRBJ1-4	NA	CASSSGQPNEKLFF	TGTGCCAGCAGTAGCGGACAGCCTAATGAAAAACTGTTTTTT
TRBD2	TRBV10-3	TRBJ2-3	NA	CAISGGRAADTQYF	TGTGCCATCAGTGGCGGGAGGGCCGCAGATACGCAGTATTTT
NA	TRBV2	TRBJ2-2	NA	CASSGRSGDTGELFF	TGTGCCAGCAGCGGTCGATCAGGGGACACCGGGGAGCTGTTTTTT
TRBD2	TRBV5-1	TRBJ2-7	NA	CASSYGGSGRTPGEQYF	TGCGCCAGCAGCTACGGAGGTAGCGGGAGAACCCCTGGCGAGCAGTACTTC
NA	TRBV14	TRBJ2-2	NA	CASSRLAGELFF	TGTGCCAGCAGCCGCCTAGCCGGGGAGCTGTTTTTT
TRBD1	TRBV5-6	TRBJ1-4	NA	CASSLSLGTVNEKLFF	TGTGCCAGCAGCTTATCTCTTGGGACAGTGAATGAAAAACTGTTTTTT
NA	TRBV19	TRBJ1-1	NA	CASSIRENTEAFF	TGTGCCAGTAGTATAAGAGAGAACACTGAAGCTTTCTTT
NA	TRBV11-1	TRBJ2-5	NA	CASSLGPTGETQYF	TGTGCCAGCAGCCTAGGACCGACGGGGGAGACCCAGTACTTC
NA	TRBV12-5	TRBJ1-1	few	CASGLGLGRRLNTEAFF	TGTGCTAGTGGTTTGGGACTAGGGCGGCGCCTGAACACTGAAGCTTTCTTT
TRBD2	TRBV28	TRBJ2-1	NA	CASSFLAVTHTTNEQFF	TGTGCCAGCAGTTTCCTAGCGGTAACACATACCACCAATGAGCAGTTCTTC
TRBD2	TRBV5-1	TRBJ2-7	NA	CASSLGSGGAEQYF	TGCGCCAGCAGCTTGGGATCGGGAGGGGCCGAGCAGTACTTC
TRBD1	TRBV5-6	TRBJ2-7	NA	CASSLDRGTIYEQYF	TGTGCCAGCAGCCTGGACAGGGGTACAATCTACGAGCAGTACTTC
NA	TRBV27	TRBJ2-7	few	CASSFEYEQYF	TGTGCCAGCAGTTTCGAGTACGAGCAGTACTTC
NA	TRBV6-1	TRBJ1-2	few	CASSEGQTGYGYTF	TGTGCCAGCAGTGAGGGTCAAACGGGCTATGGCTACACCTTC
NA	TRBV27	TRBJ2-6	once	CASSLGVGANVLTF	TGTGCCAGCAGTTTAGGAGTGGGGGCCAACGTCCTGACTTTC
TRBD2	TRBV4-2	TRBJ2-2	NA	CASSPGLAGGSNTGELFF	TGTGCCAGCAGCCCCGGACTAGCGGGAGGCTCGAACACCGGGGAGCTGTTTTTT
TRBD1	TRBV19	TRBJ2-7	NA	CASSQGTGTGGRYEQYF	TGTGCCAGTAGTCAAGGCACCGGGACAGGGGGCAGGTACGAGCAGTACTTC
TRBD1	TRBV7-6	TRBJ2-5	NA	CASSTHKQGTQETQYF	TGTGCCAGCAGCACCCATAAACAGGGGACCCAAGAGACCCAGTACTTC
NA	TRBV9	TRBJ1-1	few	CASSVDTGTLNTEAFF	TGTGCCAGCAGCGTAGACACAGGGACATTGAACACTGAAGCTTTCTTT
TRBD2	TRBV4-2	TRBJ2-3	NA	CASSQEPSGSTDTQYF	TGTGCCAGCAGCCAAGAGCCTAGCGGATCCACAGATACGCAGTATTTT
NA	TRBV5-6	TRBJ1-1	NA	CASTPGHPNTEAFF	TGTGCCAGCACCCCAGGCCATCCGAACACTGAAGCTTTCTTT
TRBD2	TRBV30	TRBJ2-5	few	CAWSVGRETQYF	TGTGCCTGGAGTGTGGGGAGGGAAACCCAGTACTTC
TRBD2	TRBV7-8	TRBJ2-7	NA	CASTNRGLAGGSYEQYF	TGTGCCAGCACCAATAGAGGACTAGCGGGAGGGTCCTACGAGCAGTACTTC
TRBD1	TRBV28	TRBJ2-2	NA	CASRASGQGYTGELFF	TGTGCCAGCAGAGCCTCGGGACAGGGGTACACCGGGGAGCTGTTTTTT
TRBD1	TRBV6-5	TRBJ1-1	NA	CASSRAGTGLTEAFF	TGTGCCAGCAGTAGGGCCGGGACAGGGCTCACTGAAGCTTTCTTT